Listed below are T cell receptor beta chains from one sample, sequenced in a study of blood T cell repertoires in COVID-19. Produced via immunoSEQ multiplex PCR; TCRdb's table is partial and in-frame only. The sample lists about 87,000 clones, around nine tenths occurring once. Sequenced material: peripheral blood. These receptors originate from a middle-aged man with acute or convalescent COVID-19. Both conserved end residues are part of each CDR3. The order of the fields is J gene, V gene, D gene, CDR3 DNA, CDR3 protein. A D gene is named only where the DNA matches it firmly.

TRBJ2-5 TRBV5-4 TRBD2 TGTGCCAGCAGCTTGGGACTAGCGGGAGCGATCAAAGAGACCCAGTACTTC CASSLGLAGAIKETQYF
TRBJ1-1 TRBV19 . TGTGCCAGTAGTATGCAGTCTACTATGAACACTGAAGCTTTCTTT CASSMQSTMNTEAFF
TRBJ1-4 TRBV15 . TGTGCCACCAGCAGAGGGGGGGGACCTAATGAAAAACTGTTTTTT CATSRGGGPNEKLFF
TRBJ1-2 TRBV11-2 . TGTGCCAGCACCCCCGGACAGAACTATGGCTACACCTTC CASTPGQNYGYTF
TRBJ2-7 TRBV27 . TGTGCCAGCAGCCGGCGGGGCGCGAATTTCTACGAGCAGTACTTC CASSRRGANFYEQYF
TRBJ2-3 TRBV7-3 TRBD1 TGTGCCAGCAGCCCCGACAGGGGGTTCACAGATACGCAGTATTTT CASSPDRGFTDTQYF
TRBJ2-7 TRBV13 TRBD1 TGTGCCAGCAGCCACAGGGACAGGGTGTACGAGCAGTACTTC CASSHRDRVYEQYF
TRBJ2-1 TRBV20-1 . TGCAGTGCTACTAGGTACAATGAGCAGTTCTTC CSATRYNEQFF
TRBJ2-7 TRBV10-2 . TGCGCCAGCAGTGAGTCGAGCGGGCGGAGCTCCTACGAGCAGTACTTC CASSESSGRSSYEQYF
TRBJ1-5 TRBV6-2/TRBV6-3 . TGTGCCAGCAGTTACAGCGGACCATTCAATCAGCCCCAGCATTTT CASSYSGPFNQPQHF